This T cell receptor beta chain came from a study of T cell repertoires in cytomegalovirus infection. Whole-study findings and limits: Carriers of CMV and the relevant HLA type were discriminated by public TCR beta frequency.

This clonotype was seen repeatedly, ten times or more. The antigen remains undetermined. Germline V gene data show CDR1 as SGHTA and CDR2 as FQGNSA. CDR3 length: 16 residues. Between the trimmed V and J ends, which lost 4 bases and 2 bases, there was a span of 16 bases. Using its own MiXCR run on the reads, TCRdb lists one record per CDR3 protein. The data contain hundreds of thousands of distinct CDR3 sequences, 33% of them singletons. The rearrangement links TRBV7-2 to TRBJ2-3, with D tentatively TRBD1 (5 bases). The starting material was cultured PBMCs, obtained from culture after CMV antigen stimulation. This receptor was obtained from a human donor in good health (CMV status not recorded). Some clones in this sample may be carry-over from other donors' samples. The CDR3: CASSSRQSPYTDTQYF. The CDR3 DNA sequence: TGTGCCAGCAGCTCCCGACAGAGTCCGTACACAGATACGCAGTATTTT.